This T cell receptor beta chain was observed in a study of shared clonotypes between healthy human individuals. Overall study: Donors had three CD4 naive, three CD4 memory, two CD8 naive and one CD8 memory plate apiece.

The protocol was immunoSEQ multiplex PCR, while the TCRdb copy is restricted to in-frame clones and leaves out a portion. The sample lists approximately 1.9 million clones, roughly 95% occurring once. The germline V and J ends were trimmed by 7 bases and 6 bases, with 13 bases remaining between them. Germline-derived CDR1 and CDR2 are MGHDK and SYGVNS. The CDR3 is made up of 12 amino acids. Naive CD8 cells were CD45RO-negative, positively selected for CCR7, excluding terminally differentiated effector memory CD45RA+ cells. The source material was naive CD8+ T cells from PBMCs. The TCR comes from a man aged 18 to 30 in good health. Some clones in this sample may be carry-over from other donors' samples. The rearrangement joins TRBV25-1 to TRBJ2-7, with D maybe TRBD1 (6 bases). The CDR3 DNA is TGTGCCAGCAAAAACAGGGCGGGCGAGCAGTACTTC. Translating it yields CASKNRAGEQYF.